What follows describes a single T cell receptor (beta chain). Its antigen is not identified. These data are taken from a study of identical twins. Points from the study as a whole: Conclusions came from cross-sectional statistical analysis, not from following the same donors. A lower insertion count was a feature of abundant cord blood beta clonotypes, with no such feature in memory repertoires.

Germline V gives CDR1 LGHDT, CDR2 YNNKEL (reference sequence). The CDR3 length is 13 residues. V shed 5 bases and J shed 7 bases, with 14 bases lying between them. cDNA molecules carried unique molecular identifiers, and template switching added a universal primer site. TCRdb reprocessed the 5' RACE reads with MiXCR, giving one entry per CDR3 protein. The sample has hundreds of thousands of distinct CDR3 sequences, about 12% seen once. These records were also assigned to another study, of yellow fever vaccine responses in identical twins.

The sample consisted of PBMCs. This receptor was taken from a woman under 30 in good health. V gene TRBV3-1 combines with J gene TRBJ1-2, with a tentative D call TRBD1 (5 bases). Written as DNA, the CDR3 is TGTGCCAGCAGCTCCGGGACTCGAGGTGGCTACACCTTC. Amino acid sequence: CASSSGTRGGYTF.